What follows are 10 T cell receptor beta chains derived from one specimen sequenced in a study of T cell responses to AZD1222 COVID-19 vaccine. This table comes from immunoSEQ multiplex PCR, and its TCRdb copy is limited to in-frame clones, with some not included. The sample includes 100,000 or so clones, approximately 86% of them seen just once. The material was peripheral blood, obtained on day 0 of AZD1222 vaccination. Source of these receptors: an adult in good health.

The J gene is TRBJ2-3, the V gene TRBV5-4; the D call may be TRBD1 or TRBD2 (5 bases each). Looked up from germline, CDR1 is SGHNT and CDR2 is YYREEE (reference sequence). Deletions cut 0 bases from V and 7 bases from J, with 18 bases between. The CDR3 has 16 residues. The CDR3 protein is CASSLVGRWGSNTQYF. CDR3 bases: TGTGCCAGCAGCTTGGTGGGGCGGTGGGGGAGTAATACGCAGTATTTT.

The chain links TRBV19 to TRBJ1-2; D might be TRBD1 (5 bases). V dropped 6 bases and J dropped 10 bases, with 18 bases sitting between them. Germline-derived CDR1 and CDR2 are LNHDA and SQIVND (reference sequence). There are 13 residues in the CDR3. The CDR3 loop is CASRRGLGNSYTF. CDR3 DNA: TGTGCCAGTAGGAGGGGACTGGGAAATTCCTACACCTTC.

CDR3: CSVRTGGYTEAFF. The CDR3 DNA is TGCAGCGTCAGGACAGGGGGCTACACTGAAGCTTTCTTT. This chain joins TRBV29-1 and TRBJ1-1; 11 bases line up with TRBD1. V dropped 6 bases and J dropped 3; count of bases not matched to a gene: 3. Germline CDR1 SQVTM, CDR2 ANQGSEA. The CDR3 spans 13 residues.

The CDR3 DNA sequence: TGTGCCAGCACTCCCCGGACAGGGGCTACCTACGAGCAGTACTTC. Encoded protein: CASTPRTGATYEQYF. This chain links TRBV27 with TRBJ2-7; 9 bases fit TRBD1. The germline gives CDR1 MNHEY, CDR2 SMNVEV (reference sequence). This CDR3 is 15 amino acids long. The ends lost 7 bases at V and 2 bases at J; junction bases unmatched: 9.

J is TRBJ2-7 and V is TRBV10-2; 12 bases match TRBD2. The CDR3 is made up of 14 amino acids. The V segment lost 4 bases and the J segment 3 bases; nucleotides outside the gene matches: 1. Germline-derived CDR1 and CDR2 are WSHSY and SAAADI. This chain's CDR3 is CASSGTSGDYEQYF. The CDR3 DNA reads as TGCGCCAGCAGTGGGACTAGCGGGGACTACGAGCAGTACTTC.

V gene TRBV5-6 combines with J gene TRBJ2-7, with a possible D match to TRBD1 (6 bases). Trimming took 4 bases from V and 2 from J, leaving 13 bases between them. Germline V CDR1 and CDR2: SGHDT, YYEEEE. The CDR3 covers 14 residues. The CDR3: CASSLRDTTYEQYF. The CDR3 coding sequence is TGTGCCAGCAGCCTCCGGGACACCACCTACGAGCAGTACTTC. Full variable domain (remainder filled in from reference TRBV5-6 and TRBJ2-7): DAGVTQSPTHLIKTRGQQVTLRCSPKSGHDTVSWYQQALGQGPQFIFQYYEEEERQRGNFPDRFSGHQFPNYSSELNVNALLLGDSALYLCASSLRDTTYEQYFGPGTRLTVT.

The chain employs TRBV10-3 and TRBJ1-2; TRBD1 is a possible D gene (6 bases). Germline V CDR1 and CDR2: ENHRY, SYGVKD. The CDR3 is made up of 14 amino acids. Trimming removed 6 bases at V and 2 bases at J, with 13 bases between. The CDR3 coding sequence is TGTGCCATCAGAACTACCGGGACAAACTATGGCTACACCTTC. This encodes CAIRTTGTNYGYTF.

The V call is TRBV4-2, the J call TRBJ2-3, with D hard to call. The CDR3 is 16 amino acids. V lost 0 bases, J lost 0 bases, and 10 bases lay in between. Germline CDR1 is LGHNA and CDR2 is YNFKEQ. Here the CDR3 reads CASSQEVRLSTDTQYF. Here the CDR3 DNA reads TGTGCCAGCAGCCAAGAGGTGCGGTTGAGCACAGATACGCAGTATTTT.

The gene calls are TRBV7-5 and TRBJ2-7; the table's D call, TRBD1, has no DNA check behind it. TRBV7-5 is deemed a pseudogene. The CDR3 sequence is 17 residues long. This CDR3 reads CARSLGQYKQISYEQYF. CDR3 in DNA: TGTGCCAGAAGCTTAGGTCAATACAAACAGATCTCCTACGAGCAGTACTTC.

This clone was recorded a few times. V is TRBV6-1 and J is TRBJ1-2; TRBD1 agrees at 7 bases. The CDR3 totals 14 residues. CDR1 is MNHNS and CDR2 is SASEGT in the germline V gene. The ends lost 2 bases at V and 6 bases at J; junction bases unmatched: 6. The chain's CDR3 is CASSEMRTGDGYTF. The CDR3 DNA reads TGTGCCAGCAGTGAAATGAGGACAGGTGATGGCTACACCTTC.